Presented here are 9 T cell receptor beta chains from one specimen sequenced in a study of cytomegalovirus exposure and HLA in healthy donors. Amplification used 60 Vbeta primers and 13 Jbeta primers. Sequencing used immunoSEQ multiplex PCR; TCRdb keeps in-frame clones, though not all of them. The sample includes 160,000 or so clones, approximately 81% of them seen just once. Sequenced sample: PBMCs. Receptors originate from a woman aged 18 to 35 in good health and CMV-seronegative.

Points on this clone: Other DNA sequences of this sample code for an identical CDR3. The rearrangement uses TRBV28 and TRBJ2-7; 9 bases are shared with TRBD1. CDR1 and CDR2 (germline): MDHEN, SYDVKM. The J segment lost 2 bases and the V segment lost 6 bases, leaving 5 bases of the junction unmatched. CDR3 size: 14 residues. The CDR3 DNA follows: TGTGCCAGCAGGCCGGGACAGGGACCCTACGAGCAGTACTTC. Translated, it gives CASRPGQGPYEQYF.

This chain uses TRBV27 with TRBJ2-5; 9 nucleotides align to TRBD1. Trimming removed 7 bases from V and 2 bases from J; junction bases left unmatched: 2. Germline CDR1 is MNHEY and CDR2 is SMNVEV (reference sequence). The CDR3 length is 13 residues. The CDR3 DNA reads TGTGCCAGCACTGGGACAGGGCAAGAGACCCAGTACTTC. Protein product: CASTGTGQETQYF.

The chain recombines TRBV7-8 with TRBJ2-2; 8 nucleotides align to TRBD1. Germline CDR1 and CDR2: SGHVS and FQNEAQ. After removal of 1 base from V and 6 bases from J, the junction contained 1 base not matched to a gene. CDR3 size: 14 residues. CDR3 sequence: CASSLDRGAGELFF. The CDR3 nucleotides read TGTGCCAGCAGCTTAGACAGGGGGGCCGGGGAGCTGTTTTTT.

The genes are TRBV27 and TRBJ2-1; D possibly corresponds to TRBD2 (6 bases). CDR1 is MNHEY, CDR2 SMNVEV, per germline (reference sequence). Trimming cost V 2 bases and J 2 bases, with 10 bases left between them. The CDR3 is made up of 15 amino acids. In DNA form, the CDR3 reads TGTGCCAGCAGTTTAAGCGGGCCGGCCTACAATGAGCAGTTCTTC. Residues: CASSLSGPAYNEQFF.

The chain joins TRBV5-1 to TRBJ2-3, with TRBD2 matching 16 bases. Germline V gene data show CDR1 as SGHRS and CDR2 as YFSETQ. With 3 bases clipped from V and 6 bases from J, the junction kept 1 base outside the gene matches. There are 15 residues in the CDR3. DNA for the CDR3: TGCGCCAGCAGCTCGGGACTAGCGGGGGGGGATACGCAGTATTTT. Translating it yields CASSSGLAGGDTQYF.

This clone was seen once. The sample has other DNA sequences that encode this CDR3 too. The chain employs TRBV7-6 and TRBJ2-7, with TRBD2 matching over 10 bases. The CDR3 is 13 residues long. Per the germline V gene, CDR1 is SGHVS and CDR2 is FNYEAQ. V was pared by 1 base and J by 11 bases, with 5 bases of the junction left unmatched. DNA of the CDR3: TGTGCCAGCAGCTTAGATCTAGCGGGGGTGGAGTACTTC. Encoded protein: CASSLDLAGVEYF.

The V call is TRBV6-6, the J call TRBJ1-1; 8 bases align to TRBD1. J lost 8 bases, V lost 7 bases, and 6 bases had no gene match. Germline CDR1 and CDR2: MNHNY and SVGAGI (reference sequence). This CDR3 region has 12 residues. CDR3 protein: CASTRGQGEAFF. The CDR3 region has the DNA TGTGCCAGCACCAGGGGGCAGGGGGAAGCTTTCTTT.

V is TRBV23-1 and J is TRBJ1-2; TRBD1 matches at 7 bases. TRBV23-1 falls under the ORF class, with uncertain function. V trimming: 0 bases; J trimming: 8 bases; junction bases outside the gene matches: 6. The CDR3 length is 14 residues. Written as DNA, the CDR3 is TGCGCCAGCAGTCAATCGAAAAGGGGGCCGGGCTACACCTTC. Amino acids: CASSQSKRGPGYTF.

CDR3 amino acids: CASSLGVVAGYNEQFF. CDR3 in DNA: TGTGCCAGCAGCTTGGGCGTGGTAGCGGGGTACAATGAGCAGTTCTTC. The rearrangement uses TRBV5-8 and TRBJ2-1, with 8 bases aligning to TRBD2. Germline values: CDR1 SGHTS, CDR2 YDEGEE. V gave up 0 bases and J gave up 4 bases; unmatched junction bases: 6. The CDR3 has 16 residues. Supplemented by reference TRBV5-8 and TRBJ2-1, the full variable domain reads EAGVTQSPTHLIKTRGQQATLRCSPISGHTSVYWYQQALGLGLQFLLWYDEGEERNRGNFPPRFSGRQFPNYSSELNVNALELEDSALYLCASSLGVVAGYNEQFFGPGTRLTVL.